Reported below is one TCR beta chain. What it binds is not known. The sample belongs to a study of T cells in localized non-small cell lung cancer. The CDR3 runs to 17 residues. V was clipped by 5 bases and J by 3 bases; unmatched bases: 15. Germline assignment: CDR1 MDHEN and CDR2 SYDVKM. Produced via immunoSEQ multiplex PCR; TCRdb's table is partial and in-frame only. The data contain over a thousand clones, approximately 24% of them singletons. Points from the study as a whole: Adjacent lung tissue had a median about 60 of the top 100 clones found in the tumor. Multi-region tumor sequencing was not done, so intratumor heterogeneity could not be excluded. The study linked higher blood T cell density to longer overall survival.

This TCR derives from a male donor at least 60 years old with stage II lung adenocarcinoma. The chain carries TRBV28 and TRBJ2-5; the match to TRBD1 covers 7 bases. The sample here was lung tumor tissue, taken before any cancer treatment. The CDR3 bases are TGTGCCAGCAGTCCCCAACCCGGGACAGACTCCGAAGAGACCCAGTACTTC. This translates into CASSPQPGTDSEETQYF.